Presented here are 4 T cell receptor beta chains from one specimen sequenced in a study of shared clonotypes between healthy human individuals (dated by TCRdb to 2018 to 2020). The method was the immunoSEQ multiplex PCR assay. Held by TCRdb, this immuneACCESS table contains in-frame sequences only and omits some clones. Under half of the omission traces to an unresolved V gene where checked; the cause of the rest is unknown. In all, the sample holds roughly 2.2 million clones, and less than 95% of those were seen once. Around 0.35% of the sample rests with the top ten. Input material: naive CD4+ T cells from PBMCs. The cell subset or site label for this specimen denotes: CD45RA+ positively selected. All receptors derive from a man aged 18 to 29 in good health. Some clones in this sample may be carry-over from other donors' samples.

This chain joins TRBV11-2 and TRBJ1-5; no clear D gene. This CDR3 comprises 13 residues. V lost 4 bases and J lost 9, with 13 bases in between. Germline CDR1 SGHAT, CDR2 FQNNGV. Here the CDR3 reads CASSSGTSGPQHF. The DNA for the CDR3 is TGTGCCAGCAGCTCAGGTACCTCGGGGCCCCAGCATTTT.

Comments on this clone: Other nucleotide sequences in the sample specify the same CDR3. The V call is TRBV7-2, the J call TRBJ1-2; no firm D call. Germline V gene lookup returns CDR1 SGHTA and CDR2 FQGNSA. Trimming stripped 2 bases from V and 0 bases from J, with 13 bases between. The CDR3 sequence is 16 residues long. CDR3 sequence (DNA): TGTGCCAGCAGCTTAAATTTCGGGCAGACTAACTATGGCTACACCTTC. This encodes CASSLNFGQTNYGYTF.

V and J are TRBV19 and TRBJ1-1; D is ambiguous. Trimming pared 5 bases from V and 4 bases from J, leaving 17 bases between. The CDR3 covers 15 residues. Germline V gene sequence: CDR1 LNHDA, CDR2 SQIVND (reference sequence). The CDR3, as DNA: TGTGCCAGTAGTCTATACTCAACACAGTTCACTGAAGCTTTCTTT. It specifies CASSLYSTQFTEAFF.

This CDR3 reads CASASLGTGEYIQYF. The CDR3 DNA follows: TGTGCCAGCGCCTCACTTGGGACAGGGGAGTACATTCAGTACTTC. J is TRBJ2-4 and V is TRBV5-6, with 10 bases matching TRBD1. CDR3 length equals 15 residues. Germline CDR1 and CDR2: SGHDT and YYEEEE. J lost 8 bases, V lost 7 bases, and 12 bases had no gene match.